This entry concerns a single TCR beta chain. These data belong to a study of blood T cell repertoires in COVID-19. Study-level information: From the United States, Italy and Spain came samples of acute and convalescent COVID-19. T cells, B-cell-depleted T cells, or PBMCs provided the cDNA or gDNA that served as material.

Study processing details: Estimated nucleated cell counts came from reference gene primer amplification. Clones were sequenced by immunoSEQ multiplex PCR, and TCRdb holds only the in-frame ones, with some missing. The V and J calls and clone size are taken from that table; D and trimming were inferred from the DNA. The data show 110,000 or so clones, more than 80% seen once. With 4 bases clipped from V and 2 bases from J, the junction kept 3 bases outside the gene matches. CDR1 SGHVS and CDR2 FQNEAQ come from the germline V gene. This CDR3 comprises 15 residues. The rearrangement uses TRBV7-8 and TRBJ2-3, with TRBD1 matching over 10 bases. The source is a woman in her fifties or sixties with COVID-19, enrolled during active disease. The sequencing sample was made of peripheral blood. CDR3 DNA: TGTGCCAGCAGCTCGACAGGGGGCTTCACAGATACGCAGTATTTT. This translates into CASSSTGGFTDTQYF.